The clone carrying this T cell receptor beta chain has more than one count but fewer than ten. Active moderate-to-severe ophthalmopathy, Clinical Activity Score at least 3, NOSPECS at least 4, under 3 months' duration. Diagnosis relied on clinical symptoms, serum thyroxine and TRAb, thyroid ultrasound and orbital computed tomography. Out of less than 12 ml of fresh peripheral blood came the PBMCs. Template material for amplifying TCR beta CDR3 regions consisted of RNA transcripts. The TCR CDR3 first-round RT-PCR relied on the HTBI primer set. TCRdb reprocessed the multiplex PCR reads via MiXCR and lists one record per CDR3 protein. The top ten clones hold less than 15% of a sample with 410,000 or so distinct CDR3 sequences, over 12% of them seen once. This sample is drawn from a study of T cells in Graves' hyperthyroidism and ophthalmopathy. Study-level information: Pretreatment peripheral blood was obtained at initial diagnosis.

Germline V gives CDR1 KGHDR, CDR2 SFDVKD. The CDR3 has 16 amino acids. V dropped 4 bases and J dropped 0; count of bases not matched to a gene: 5. Source material: blood. The chain combines TRBV24-1 with TRBJ2-4, with 7 bases aligning to TRBD2. The TCR originated in a young man with Graves' ophthalmopathy. CDR3 coding DNA: TGTGCCACCAGTGAGGGGGGGACTGGAGCCAAAAACATTCAGTACTTC. Translated, it gives CATSEGGTGAKNIQYF.